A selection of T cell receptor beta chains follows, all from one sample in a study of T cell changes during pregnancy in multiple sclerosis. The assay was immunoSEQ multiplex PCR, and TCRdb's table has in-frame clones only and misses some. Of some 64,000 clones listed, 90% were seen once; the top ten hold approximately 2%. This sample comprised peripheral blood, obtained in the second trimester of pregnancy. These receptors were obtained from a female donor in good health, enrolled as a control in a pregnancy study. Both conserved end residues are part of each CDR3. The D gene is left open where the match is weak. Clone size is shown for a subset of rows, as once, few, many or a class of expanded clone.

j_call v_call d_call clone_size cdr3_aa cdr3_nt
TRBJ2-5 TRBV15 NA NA CATSRVAEETQYF TGTGCCACCAGCAGAGTAGCGGAGGAGACCCAGTACTTC
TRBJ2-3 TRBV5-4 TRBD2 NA CASSIPTSGYTDTQYF TGTGCCAGCAGCATACCGACTAGCGGGTACACAGATACGCAGTATTTT
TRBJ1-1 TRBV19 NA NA CAIGDTEAFF TGTGCCATAGGGGACACTGAAGCTTTCTTT
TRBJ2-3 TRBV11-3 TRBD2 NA CASSSTSGGRNTQYF TGTGCCAGCAGCTCGACTAGCGGGGGGCGTAATACGCAGTATTTT
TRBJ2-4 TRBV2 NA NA CASSLRQVLAKNIQYF TGTGCCAGCAGTTTGAGACAGGTGCTAGCCAAAAACATTCAGTACTTC
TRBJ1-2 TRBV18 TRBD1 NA CASSPGQGLDGYTF TGTGCCAGCTCACCCGGACAGGGTCTCGATGGCTACACCTTC
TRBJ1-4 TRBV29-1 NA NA CSVETAPSQLFF TGCAGCGTTGAGACAGCCCCAAGTCAACTGTTTTTT
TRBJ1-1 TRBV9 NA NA CASSVAVNTEAFF TGTGCCAGCAGCGTAGCGGTGAACACTGAAGCTTTCTTT
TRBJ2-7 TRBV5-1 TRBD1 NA CASSGTGFNEQYF TGCGCCAGCAGCGGGACAGGGTTTAACGAGCAGTACTTC
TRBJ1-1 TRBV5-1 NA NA CASSQSTGNTEAFF TGCGCCAGCAGCCAGTCCACAGGGAACACTGAAGCTTTCTTT
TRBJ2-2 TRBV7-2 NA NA CASSTLGLLGELFF TGTGCCAGCAGCACCCTCGGACTATTGGGGGAGCTGTTTTTT
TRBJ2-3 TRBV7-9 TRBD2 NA CASSSSWGGGAKDTQYF TGTGCCAGCAGCTCTTCGTGGGGCGGGGGGGCTAAAGATACGCAGTATTTT
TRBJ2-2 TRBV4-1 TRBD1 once CASSHLGQVEHGELFF TGCGCCAGCAGCCACCTTGGACAGGTTGAGCACGGGGAGCTGTTTTTT
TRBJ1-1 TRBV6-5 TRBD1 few CASTRDRVTEAFF TGTGCCAGCACTCGGGACAGGGTTACTGAAGCTTTCTTT
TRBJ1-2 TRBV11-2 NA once CASSSGRTYGYTF TGTGCCAGCAGCTCCGGACGGACTTATGGCTACACCTTC
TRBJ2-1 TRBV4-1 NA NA CASSQVGRSVGNEQFF TGCGCCAGCAGCCAAGTGGGCCGGTCAGTCGGCAATGAGCAGTTCTTC
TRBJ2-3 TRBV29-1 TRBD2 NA CSVERGMRRDTQYF TGCAGCGTTGAGCGGGGGATGAGACGAGATACGCAGTATTTT